This record concerns one T cell receptor (beta chain) sequence. Which cohort a participant joined came from the clinical history participants gave. The CDR3 runs to 14 residues. Trimming left V 1 base short and J 4 bases short, with 8 bases between. The germline gives CDR1 MGHRA, CDR2 YSYEKL. Assay: immunoSEQ multiplex PCR; the TCRdb copy retains only in-frame clones and omits some. Found here are approximately 260,000 clones, approximately 86% of them singletons; the top ten hold roughly 6.3%. The data are from a study of blood T cell repertoires in COVID-19. This chain links TRBV4-1 with TRBJ1-5, with D uncertain. This sequence originates from a woman aged 25 to 39 with acute COVID-19. The specimen was PBMCs or T cells enriched from blood (not recorded which). This CDR3 reads CASSQVEGNQPQHF. The CDR3 nucleotides are TGCGCCAGCAGCCAAGTAGAGGGAAATCAGCCCCAGCATTTT.